Listed here are 13 T cell receptor beta chains from one sample, sequenced in a study of regulatory T cells in long-lasting Graves disease. Construction of the TCR beta libraries employed iRepertoire HTBI primers in conjunction with Arm-PCR of CDR3 regions. TCRdb fed the multiplex PCR reads into MiXCR, producing one record per CDR3 protein. This table holds fewer than 400,000 distinct CDR3 sequences, over 15% found once. As for time point: newly diagnosed GD, antithyroid drugs for less than 3 months. The TCR library used RNA extracted from PBMCs. The sample here was peripheral blood mononuclear cells (PBMCs), taken at new diagnosis, from a patient treated with antithyroid drugs. Receptor source: a female donor with Graves disease.

This clonotype was seen many times. The genes are TRBV5-1 and TRBJ2-3; possible D gene TRBD2, 5 bases. V was trimmed by 4 bases and J by 6 bases, leaving 12 bases between them. Germline loops: CDR1 SGHRS, CDR2 YFSETQ. The CDR3 length is 13 residues. CDR3 coding DNA: TGCGCCAGCAGCGCTCTGGGCGGGGATACGCAGTATTTT. It specifies CASSALGGDTQYF.

This clonotype was detected many times. The DNA for the CDR3 is TGTGCCAGCAGTCGACCCCACGGGGTCCGCGAGCAGTACTTC. It specifies CASSRPHGVREQYF. This sequence joins TRBV28 and TRBJ2-7; TRBD2 is a possible D gene (5 bases). The CDR3 runs 14 residues. Per germline, CDR1 MDHEN and CDR2 SYDVKM. Trimming removed 5 bases from V and 6 bases from J, with 17 bases in between.

This chain uses TRBV6-1 with TRBJ1-2; 7 bases match TRBD1. Losses at the gene ends were 1 base for V and 2 bases for J; bases not matched to a gene: 4. This CDR3 has 15 residues. CDR1 is MNHNS, CDR2 SASEGT, per germline. The CDR3 region has the DNA TGTGCCAGCAGTGAAGGGCCAGGGGGAAACTATGGCTACACCTTC. Protein sequence: CASSEGPGGNYGYTF.

The V call is TRBV9, the J call TRBJ2-1; 9 positions agree with TRBD2. The length of the CDR3 is 17 residues. Germline CDR1 is SGDLS and CDR2 is YYNGEE. The junction had 10 bases not matched to a gene; V was cut back by 0 bases and J by 6 bases. The CDR3, as DNA: TGTGCCAGCAGCGTAGGGGGCCTTAGCGGGAGTGGCAATGAGCAGTTCTTC. This sequence encodes CASSVGGLSGSGNEQFF.

The genes are TRBV19 and TRBJ2-2, with TRBD1 identical over 7 bases. Germline CDR1 and CDR2: LNHDA and SQIVND (reference sequence). The CDR3 consists of 20 residues. With 1 base clipped from V and 2 bases from J, the junction kept 16 bases outside the gene matches. The CDR3 coding sequence is TGTGCCAGTAGTATAGCTCTATTAAGGGGGCCAAATTTAAACACCGGGGAGCTGTTTTTT. The encoded protein is CASSIALLRGPNLNTGELFF.

In its sample, this clonotype was seen many times. V and J are TRBV2 and TRBJ1-3; the D is unclear. Between the trimmed V and J ends, which lost 2 bases and 4 bases, there was a span of 15 bases. Germline V gives CDR1 SNHLY, CDR2 FYNNEI. The CDR3 spans 16 residues. The CDR3 here is CASSEKYSSAGNTIYF. CDR3 DNA: TGTGCCAGCAGTGAAAAATACAGTTCGGCAGGAAACACCATATATTTT. Using reference TRBV2 and TRBJ1-3 for the parts outside the CDR3, the full variable domain is EPEVTQTPSHQVTQMGQEVILRCVPISNHLYFYWYRQILGQKVEFLVSFYNNEISEKSEIFDDQFSVERPDGSNFTLKIRSTKLEDSAMYFCASSEKYSSAGNTIYFGEGSWLTVV.

This clonotype was seen many times. The CDR3 here is CASSRLASDTGELFF. CDR3 coding DNA: TGCGCCAGCAGCAGACTAGCGAGTGACACCGGGGAGCTGTTTTTT. The chain is built from TRBV5-1 and TRBJ2-2; the match to TRBD2 covers 8 bases. Trimming removed 4 bases from V and 3 bases from J; junction bases left unmatched: 5. Per the germline V gene, CDR1 is SGHRS and CDR2 is YFSETQ. The CDR3 is 15 residues long.

This clonotype was observed at least ten times. The V gene is TRBV14, the J gene TRBJ2-5; D might be TRBD2 (6 bases). Trimming removed 2 bases from V and 4 bases from J, with 8 bases in between. This CDR3 spans 13 amino acids. Germline values: CDR1 SGHDN, CDR2 FVKESK. In DNA, the CDR3 is TGTGCCAGCAGCCAAAACGGGGGAGAGACCCAGTACTTC. It yields the protein CASSQNGGETQYF.

This clonotype was counted at least ten times. The V and J genes are TRBV2 and TRBJ2-7; 10 nucleotides match TRBD2. With 6 bases clipped from V and 3 bases from J, the junction kept 8 bases outside the gene matches. This CDR3 is built from 15 residues. CDR1 SNHLY and CDR2 FYNNEI come from the germline V gene. The CDR3 region is CASSGLADTNYEQYF. CDR3 nucleotides: TGTGCCAGCAGCGGACTAGCGGATACCAACTACGAGCAGTACTTC.

This clonotype was detected ten times or more. The V call is TRBV19, the J call TRBJ1-3; TRBD1 matches 7 bases. The CDR3 length is 18 residues. CDR1 is LNHDA and CDR2 is SQIVND in the germline V gene (reference sequence). V lost 9 bases and J lost 2; bases outside the gene matches: 19. The CDR3 protein is CARVHLKFGQETGNTIYF. CDR3 nucleotides: TGTGCCAGGGTACACCTCAAGTTTGGACAGGAGACTGGAAACACCATATATTTT.

This clonotype was seen many times. The V and J genes are TRBV11-2 and TRBJ2-3, with 7 positions matching TRBD2. Trimming cost V 5 bases and J 9 bases; bases outside gene matches: 5. The CDR3 contains 12 residues. Germline lookup yields CDR1 SGHAT and CDR2 FQNNGV. The CDR3 sequence is CASSPTGGTQYF. DNA for the CDR3: TGTGCCAGCAGCCCCACGGGAGGCACGCAGTATTTT.

There are many counts of this clonotype. V gene TRBV28 combines with J gene TRBJ2-3, with 10 positions matching TRBD2. V was pared by 4 bases and J by 7 bases, with 14 bases of the junction left unmatched. This CDR3 is built from 17 residues. Germline values: CDR1 MDHEN, CDR2 SYDVKM. This chain's CDR3 is CASSSPSGRGFFNTQYF. CDR3 nucleotide sequence: TGTGCCAGCAGTTCTCCTAGCGGGAGAGGGTTTTTTAATACGCAGTATTTT.

This clonotype was observed many times. V is TRBV12-3 or TRBV12-4 and J is TRBJ1-3; TRBD1 aligns across 11 bases. Losses at the gene ends were 4 bases for V and 0 bases for J; bases not matched to a gene: 5. The CDR3 spans 17 residues. CDR3: CASSSRTGGPSGNTIYF. CDR3 nucleotide sequence: TGTGCCAGCAGTTCAAGGACAGGGGGCCCCTCTGGAAACACCATATATTTT.